This TCR beta chain is drawn from a study of T cell changes during pregnancy in multiple sclerosis (dated by TCRdb to about 2019). About the full investigation: The study examined how the T cell repertoire changed over the course of pregnancy in women with multiple sclerosis.

About this clone: The antigen it recognizes is unknown. No per-base quality is available; no much larger clone lies one base away.

V loses 3 bases of germline sequence and J loses 2 bases, and the interval between the two ends is 10 bases. Inclusive of the bounding cysteine and phenylalanine, the CDR3 is 14 residues long. CDR3 DNA only is kept here, 42 bases in frame from base 1. The germline V gene specifies SGHVS as CDR1 and FNYEAQ as CDR2. Library preparation employed the immunoSEQ multiplex PCR assay. TCRdb carries this immuneACCESS record with in-frame sequences only. Its versions omit some clonotypes, under half of them owing to an unresolved V gene in the studies checked, with the rest unexplained. Recorded for this sample are 40,000 to 55,000 clones; approximately 94% of them occurred a single time. The top ten clones comprise 0.35% to 0.45% of the sample.

The chain was built from TRBV7-6 and TRBJ1-1, with TRBD1 perhaps the D gene, on 6 matching bases. The receptor's source is a female donor with multiple sclerosis, enrolled in a pregnancy study. The specimen comprised CD4+ T cells from peripheral blood mononuclear cells, sampled before pregnancy. The nucleotide sequence reads as follows: TGTGCCAGCAGCTTGACAGGCGCTAACACTGAAGCTTTCTTT. Its product reads: CASSLTGANTEAFF.